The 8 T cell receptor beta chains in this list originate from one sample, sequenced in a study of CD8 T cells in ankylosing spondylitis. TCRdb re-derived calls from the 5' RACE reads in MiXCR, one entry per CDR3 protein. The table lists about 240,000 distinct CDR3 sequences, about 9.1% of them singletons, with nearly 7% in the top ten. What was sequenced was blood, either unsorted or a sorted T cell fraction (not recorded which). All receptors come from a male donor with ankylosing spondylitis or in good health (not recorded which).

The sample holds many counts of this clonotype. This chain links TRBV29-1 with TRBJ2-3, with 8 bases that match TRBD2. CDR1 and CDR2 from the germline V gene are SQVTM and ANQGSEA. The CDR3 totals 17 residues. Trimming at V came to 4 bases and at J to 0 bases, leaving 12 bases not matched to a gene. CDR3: CSVGGSGIPGSTDTQYF. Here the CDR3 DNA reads TGCAGCGTTGGTGGTAGCGGGATTCCGGGAAGCACAGATACGCAGTATTTT.

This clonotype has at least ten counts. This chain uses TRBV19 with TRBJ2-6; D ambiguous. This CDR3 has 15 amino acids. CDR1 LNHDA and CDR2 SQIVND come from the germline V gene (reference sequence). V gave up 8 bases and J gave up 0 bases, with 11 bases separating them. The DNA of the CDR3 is TGTGCCAGTCAGGATAAGTCCTCTGGGGCCAACGTCCTGACTTTC. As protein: CASQDKSSGANVLTF.

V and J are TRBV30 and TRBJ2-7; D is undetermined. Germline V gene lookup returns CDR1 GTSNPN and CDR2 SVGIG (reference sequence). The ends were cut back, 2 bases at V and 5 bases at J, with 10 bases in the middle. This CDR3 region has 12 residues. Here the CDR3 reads CAWSLIGHEQYF. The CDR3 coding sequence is TGTGCCTGGAGTCTAATAGGGCACGAGCAGTACTTC.

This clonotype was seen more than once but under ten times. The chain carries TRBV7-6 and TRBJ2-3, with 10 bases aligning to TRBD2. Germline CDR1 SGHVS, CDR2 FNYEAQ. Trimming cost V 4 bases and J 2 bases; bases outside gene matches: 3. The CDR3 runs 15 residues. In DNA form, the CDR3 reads TGTGCCAGCAGCTCGACTAGCGGGCCCACAGATACGCAGTATTTT. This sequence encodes CASSSTSGPTDTQYF.

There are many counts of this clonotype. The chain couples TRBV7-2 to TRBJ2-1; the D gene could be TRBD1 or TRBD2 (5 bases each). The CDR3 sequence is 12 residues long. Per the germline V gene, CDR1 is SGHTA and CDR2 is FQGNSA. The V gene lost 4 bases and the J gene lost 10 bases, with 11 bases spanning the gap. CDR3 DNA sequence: TGTGCCAGCAGCTCCCCGAGGGACGAGCAGTTCTTC. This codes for CASSSPRDEQFF.

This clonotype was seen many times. CDR3 amino acids: CASSLGRTGPHQPQHF. The CDR3 DNA follows: TGTGCCAGCAGCTTGGGACGCACCGGGCCCCATCAGCCCCAGCATTTT. The V call is TRBV7-8, the J call TRBJ1-5, with D possibly being TRBD1 (5 bases). The CDR3 is made up of 16 amino acids. In germline, CDR1 is SGHVS, CDR2 FQNEAQ. V was cut by 3 bases and J by 5 bases, with 17 bases left in between.

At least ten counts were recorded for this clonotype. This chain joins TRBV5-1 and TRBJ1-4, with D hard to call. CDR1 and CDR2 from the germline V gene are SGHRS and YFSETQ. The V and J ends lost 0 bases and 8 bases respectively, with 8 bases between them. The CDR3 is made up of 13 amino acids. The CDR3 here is CASSLDLGEKLFF. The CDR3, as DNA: TGCGCCAGCAGCTTGGATTTGGGCGAAAAACTGTTTTTT.

The CDR3 DNA reads TGTGCCAGCAGCTTAGCCAACTTCATGGATACGCAGTATTTT. Amino acids: CASSLANFMDTQYF. This chain uses TRBV7-2 with TRBJ2-3, with no clear D. This CDR3 is 14 amino acids long. V was shortened by 0 bases and J by 6 bases, with 10 bases between the two germline ends. Germline lookup yields CDR1 SGHTA and CDR2 FQGNSA. The variable domain in full, with the rest retrieved from reference TRBV7-2 and TRBJ2-3, is GAGVSQSPSNKVTEKGKDVELRCDPISGHTALYWYRQSLGQGLEFLIYFQGNSAPDKSGLPSDRFSAERTGGSVSTLTIQRTQQEDSAVYLCASSLANFMDTQYFGPGTRLTVL.